The TCR beta chain described here comes from a study of cytomegalovirus exposure and HLA in healthy donors. The V gene end was trimmed by 2 bases and the J gene end by 2 bases; junction bases not matched to a gene: 3. Germline loops: CDR1 SGDLS, CDR2 YYNGEE. The CDR3 covers 14 residues. Use of 60 Vbeta and 13 Jbeta primers characterized the PCR. This table comes from immunoSEQ multiplex PCR, and its TCRdb copy is limited to in-frame clones, with some not included. The table lists roughly 130,000 clones, roughly three quarters of them singletons. The chain employs TRBV9 and TRBJ2-7; 8 bases map to TRBD2. The sequenced sample consisted of PBMCs. This sequence was found in a female donor in good health and CMV-seronegative. CDR3 loop: CASSVTSEAYEQYF. The CDR3 coding sequence is TGTGCCAGCAGCGTGACTAGCGAGGCCTACGAGCAGTACTTC.